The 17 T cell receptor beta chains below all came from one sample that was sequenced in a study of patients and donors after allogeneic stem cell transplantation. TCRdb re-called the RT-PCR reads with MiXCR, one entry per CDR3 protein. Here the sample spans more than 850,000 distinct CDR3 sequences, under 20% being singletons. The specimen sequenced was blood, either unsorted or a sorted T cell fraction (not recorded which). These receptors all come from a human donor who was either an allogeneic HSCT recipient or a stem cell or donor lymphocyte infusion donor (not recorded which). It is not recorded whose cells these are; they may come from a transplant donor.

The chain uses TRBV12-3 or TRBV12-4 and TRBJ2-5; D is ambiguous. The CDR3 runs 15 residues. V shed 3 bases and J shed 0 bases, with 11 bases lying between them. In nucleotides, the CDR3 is TGTGCCAGCAGTTTCGGTCAGAGAAACCAAGAGACCCAGTACTTC. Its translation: CASSFGQRNQETQYF.

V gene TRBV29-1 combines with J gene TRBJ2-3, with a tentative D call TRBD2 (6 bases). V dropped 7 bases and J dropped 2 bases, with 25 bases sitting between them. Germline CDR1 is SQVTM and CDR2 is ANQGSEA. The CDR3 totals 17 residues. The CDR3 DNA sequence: TGCAGCGATCCTCCCCCGGGGACTCCCAAGGTCACAGATACGCAGTATTTT. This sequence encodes CSDPPPGTPKVTDTQYF.

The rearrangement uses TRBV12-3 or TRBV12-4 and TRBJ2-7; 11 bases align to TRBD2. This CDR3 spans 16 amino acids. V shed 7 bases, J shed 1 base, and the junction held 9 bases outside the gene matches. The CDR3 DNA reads TGTGCCAGCATGGACGATCTAGCGGGAGGTTCCTACGAGCAGTACTTC. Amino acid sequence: CASMDDLAGGSYEQYF.

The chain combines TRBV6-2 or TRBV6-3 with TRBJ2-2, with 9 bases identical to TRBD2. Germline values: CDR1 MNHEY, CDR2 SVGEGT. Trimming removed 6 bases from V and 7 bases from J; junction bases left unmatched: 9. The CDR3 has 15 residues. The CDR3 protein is CASRPAGGRGGELFF. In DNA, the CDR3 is TGTGCCAGCAGGCCCGCGGGGGGGCGAGGCGGGGAGCTGTTTTTT.

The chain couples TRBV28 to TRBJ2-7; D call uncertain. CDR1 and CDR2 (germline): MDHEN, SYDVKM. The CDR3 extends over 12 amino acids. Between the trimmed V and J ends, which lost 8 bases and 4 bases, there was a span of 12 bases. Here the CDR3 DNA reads TGTGCCAGCGGAATATTCACTTACGAGCAGTACTTC. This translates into CASGIFTYEQYF.

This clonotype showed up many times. CDR3: CASSFGQGGYNEQFF. CDR3 DNA: TGCGCCAGCAGTTTCGGACAGGGAGGGTACAATGAGCAGTTCTTC. The rearrangement uses TRBV5-1 and TRBJ2-1, with D tentatively TRBD1 (8 bases). CDR1 is SGHRS and CDR2 is YFSETQ in the germline V gene. The CDR3 contains 15 residues. With 5 bases removed from V and 4 bases from J, the gap between germline ends came to 16 bases.

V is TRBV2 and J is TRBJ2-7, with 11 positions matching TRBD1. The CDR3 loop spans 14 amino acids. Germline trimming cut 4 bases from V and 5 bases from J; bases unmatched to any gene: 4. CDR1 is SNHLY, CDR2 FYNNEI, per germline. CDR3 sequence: CASSGTGGFHEQYF. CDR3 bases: TGTGCCAGCAGTGGGACAGGGGGCTTCCACGAGCAGTACTTC.

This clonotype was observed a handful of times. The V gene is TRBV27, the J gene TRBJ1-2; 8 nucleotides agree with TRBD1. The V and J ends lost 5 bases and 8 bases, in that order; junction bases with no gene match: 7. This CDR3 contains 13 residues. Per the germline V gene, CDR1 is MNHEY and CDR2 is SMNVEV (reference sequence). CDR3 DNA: TGTGCCAGCAGTGAACAGGGGGTAGGAGGCTACACCTTC. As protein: CASSEQGVGGYTF.

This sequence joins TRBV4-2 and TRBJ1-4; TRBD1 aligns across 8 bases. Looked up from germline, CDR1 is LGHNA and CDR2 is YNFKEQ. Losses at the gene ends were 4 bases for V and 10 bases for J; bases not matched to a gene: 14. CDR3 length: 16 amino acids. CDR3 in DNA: TGTGCCAGCAGCCCCCAACTACGGACAGGGCGGGCAAAACTGTTTTTT. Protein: CASSPQLRTGRAKLFF.

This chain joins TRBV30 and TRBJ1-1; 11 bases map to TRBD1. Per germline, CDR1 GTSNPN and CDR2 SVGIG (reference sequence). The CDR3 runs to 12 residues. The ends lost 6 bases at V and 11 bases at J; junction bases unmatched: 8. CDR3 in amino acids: CACRDGQGAAFF. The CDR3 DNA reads TGTGCCTGCCGCGATGGACAGGGGGCGGCTTTCTTT. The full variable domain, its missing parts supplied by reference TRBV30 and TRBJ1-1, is SQTIHQWPATLVQPVGSPLSLECTVEGTSNPNLYWYRQAAGRGLQLLFYSVGIGQISSEVPQNLSASRPQDRQFILSSKKLLLSDSGFYLCACRDGQGAAFFGQGTRLTVV.

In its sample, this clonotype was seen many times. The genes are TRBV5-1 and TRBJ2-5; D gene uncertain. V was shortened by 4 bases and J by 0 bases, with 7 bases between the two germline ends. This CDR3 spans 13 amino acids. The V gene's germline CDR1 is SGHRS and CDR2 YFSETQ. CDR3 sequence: CASSLQYQETQYF. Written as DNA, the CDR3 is TGCGCCAGCAGCCTACAGTACCAAGAGACCCAGTACTTC.

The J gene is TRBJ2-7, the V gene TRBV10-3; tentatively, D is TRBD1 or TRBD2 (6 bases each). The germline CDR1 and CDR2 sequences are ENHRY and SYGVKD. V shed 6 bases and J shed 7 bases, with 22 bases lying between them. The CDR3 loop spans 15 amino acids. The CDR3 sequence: CAISSPGTGAGEQYF. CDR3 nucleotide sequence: TGTGCCATCAGCTCGCCAGGGACGGGGGCGGGAGAGCAGTACTTC.

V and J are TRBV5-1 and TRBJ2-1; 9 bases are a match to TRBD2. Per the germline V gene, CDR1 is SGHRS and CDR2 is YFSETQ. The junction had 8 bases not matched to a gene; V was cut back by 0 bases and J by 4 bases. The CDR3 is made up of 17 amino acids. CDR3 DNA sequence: TGCGCCAGCAGCTTGGCCCGCCTAGCGGGATGGTACAATGAGCAGTTCTTC. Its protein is CASSLARLAGWYNEQFF.

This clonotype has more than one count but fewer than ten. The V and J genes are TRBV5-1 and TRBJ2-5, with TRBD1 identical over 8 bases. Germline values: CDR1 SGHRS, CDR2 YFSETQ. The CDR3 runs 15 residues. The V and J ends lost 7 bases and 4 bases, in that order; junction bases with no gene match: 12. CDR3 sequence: CASAMGPGGRETQYF. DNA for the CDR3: TGCGCCAGCGCCATGGGACCAGGGGGCCGAGAGACCCAGTACTTC. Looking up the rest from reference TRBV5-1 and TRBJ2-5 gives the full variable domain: KAGVTQTPRYLIKTRGQQVTLSCSPISGHRSVSWYQQTPGQGLQFLFEYFSETQRNKGNFPGRFSGRQFSNSRSEMNVSTLELGDSALYLCASAMGPGGRETQYFGPGTRLLVL.

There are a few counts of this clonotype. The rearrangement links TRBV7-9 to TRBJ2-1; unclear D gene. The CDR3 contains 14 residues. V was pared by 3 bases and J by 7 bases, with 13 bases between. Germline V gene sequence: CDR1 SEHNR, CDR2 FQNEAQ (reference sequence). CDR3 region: CASSLGGILNEQFF. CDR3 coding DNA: TGTGCCAGCAGCTTGGGTGGGATACTAAATGAGCAGTTCTTC.

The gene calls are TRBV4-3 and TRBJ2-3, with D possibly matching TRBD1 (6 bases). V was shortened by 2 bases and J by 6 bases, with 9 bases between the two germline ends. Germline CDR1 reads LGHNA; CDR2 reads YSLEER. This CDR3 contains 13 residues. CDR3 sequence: CASSQTRGDTQYF. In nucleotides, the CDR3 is TGCGCCAGCAGCCAAACTAGGGGGGATACGCAGTATTTT.

The CDR3 loop is CASSLRLAGGPYNEQFF. The CDR3 DNA follows: TGTGCCAGCAGCTTACGACTAGCGGGGGGGCCTTACAATGAGCAGTTCTTC. V and J are TRBV11-2 and TRBJ2-1, with 14 bases lining up with TRBD2. The CDR3 loop spans 17 amino acids. V lost 2 bases and J lost 4; bases outside the gene matches: 4. The germline CDR1 and CDR2 sequences are SGHAT and FQNNGV.